The rows below give T cell receptor beta chains drawn from one sample of a study of blood T cell repertoires in COVID-19. Repertoires were generated with immunoSEQ multiplex PCR, while TCRdb's copy carries only in-frame clones and drops some. The table includes 230,000 or so clones, approximately 90% detected once. Sequencing used PBMCs or T cells enriched from blood (not recorded which). The receptor set was obtained from a middle-aged woman with acute COVID-19. The CDR3 runs from the conserved cysteine through the conserved F or W. The D gene is left open where the match is weak. Rows may omit the clone size; those that give it use once, few, many or a size class.

d_call j_call clone_size v_call cdr3_nt cdr3_aa
- TRBJ1-4 - TRBV3-1/TRBV3-2 TGTGCCAGCAGCCAAAGGGCAGGGCGTAATGAAAAACTGTTTTTT CASSQRAGRNEKLFF
- TRBJ1-1 few TRBV30 TGTGCCTGGAGCCCCTTACAGGGCAGGAACACTGAAGCTTTCTTT CAWSPLQGRNTEAFF
- TRBJ1-1 - TRBV7-9 TGTGCCAGCAGCTTACCCGGTTCTGAAGCTTTCTTT CASSLPGSEAFF
TRBD1 TRBJ1-1 few TRBV27 TGTGCCAGCAGTTTACGGATCGGGACAGGTTCTGTGATGAACACTGAAGCTTTCTTT CASSLRIGTGSVMNTEAFF
- TRBJ1-5 - TRBV24-1 TGTGCCACCAGTGATAGCAGGGGAACCAATCAGCCCCAGCATTTT CATSDSRGTNQPQHF
- TRBJ2-2 once TRBV7-2 TGTGCCAGCAGCTTAGGGCGGGGAAACACCGGGGAGCTGTTTTTT CASSLGRGNTGELFF
TRBD1 TRBJ1-1 - TRBV3-1/TRBV3-2 TGTGCCAGCAAGGAACAGGGGATGAGCACTGAAGCTTTCTTT CASKEQGMSTEAFF
- TRBJ2-1 - TRBV5-1 TGCGCCAGCAGCTGGGGGACAACAAACAATGAGCAGTTCTTC CASSWGTTNNEQFF
TRBD1 TRBJ1-2 - TRBV9 TGTGCCAGCAGCTCCCCGGGACAGGGTTCGGCTAACTATGGCTACACCTTC CASSSPGQGSANYGYTF
- TRBJ1-5 - TRBV7-6 TGTGCCAGCAGCTTAGCAGGGGTGAATCAGCCCCAGCATTTT CASSLAGVNQPQHF
- TRBJ1-5 - TRBV19 TGTGCCAGTAGTCCCGGGGGGGATAGCAATCAGCCCCAGCATTTT CASSPGGDSNQPQHF
- TRBJ2-1 - TRBV5-1 TGCGCCAGCAGCTTGGTTGCCAGGGGATCCTACAATGAGCAGTTCTTC CASSLVARGSYNEQFF
TRBD1 TRBJ1-2 once TRBV2 TGTGCCAGCAGTAAGACAGGGGTTCGCGGCTACACCTTC CASSKTGVRGYTF
TRBD2 TRBJ2-7 - TRBV7-9 TGTGCCAGCAGCAACGATCTAGCGGGGGGCCGGAGCTCCTACGAGCAGTACTTC CASSNDLAGGRSSYEQYF
TRBD2 TRBJ2-5 - TRBV7-2 TGTGCCAGCAGCTTAGGGCTAGCGGGGTTACAAGAGACCCAGTACTTC CASSLGLAGLQETQYF
TRBD1 TRBJ2-2 few TRBV7-2 TGTGCCAGCAGCTACGGACAGGCGAACACCGGGGAGCTGTTTTTT CASSYGQANTGELFF
TRBD1 TRBJ1-1 - TRBV28 TGTGCCAGCAGTTCGCGCCTAGGGGGCGCAAACACTGAAGCTTTCTTT CASSSRLGGANTEAFF
TRBD1 TRBJ1-1 - TRBV13 TGTGCCAGCAGCTTAGTCCCCGACAGGGGCACTGAAGCTTTCTTT CASSLVPDRGTEAFF
- TRBJ1-1 - TRBV7-2 TGTGCCAGCAGCTTCCGGAGACAGCTCTACACTGAAGCTTTCTTT CASSFRRQLYTEAFF
- TRBJ1-3 once TRBV5-1 TGCGCCAGCAGCTTGACAGACTCTGGAAACACCATATATTTT CASSLTDSGNTIYF
TRBD1 TRBJ2-2 - TRBV5-5 TGTGCCAGCAGCTTGCCCTGGTCGTTGGGACAGGGGACCACCGGGGAGCTGTTTTTT CASSLPWSLGQGTTGELFF
- TRBJ1-5 - TRBV2 TGTGCCAGCAGTGCACGCCCAGGTACGGATCAGCCCCAGCATTTT CASSARPGTDQPQHF
TRBD1 TRBJ1-2 - TRBV24-1 TGTGCCACCAGTGCCAGACAGGGGCAGCTCGGTGGCTACACCTTC CATSARQGQLGGYTF
- TRBJ1-2 - TRBV20-1 TGCAGTGCCGTCAGGGCGTCTGGCTACACCTTC CSAVRASGYTF
TRBD2 TRBJ2-1 - TRBV6-5 TGTGCCAGCAGTATAGCGGGGGGGAACAATGAGCAGTTCTTC CASSIAGGNNEQFF
TRBD1 TRBJ1-2 - TRBV19 TGTGCCAGTACTGCCGGGACAGGGGGCCGCAATGGCTACACCTTC CASTAGTGGRNGYTF
- TRBJ2-3 - TRBV7-2 TGTGCCAGCAGCCCTAGACTCGCCCGGCACCCTGACACAGATACGCAGTATTTT CASSPRLARHPDTDTQYF
TRBD1 TRBJ2-3 - TRBV7-2 TGTGCCAGCAGCTCACGGACAGGGGCCACAGATACGCAGTATTTT CASSSRTGATDTQYF
- TRBJ2-4 - TRBV5-4 TGTGCCAGCAGCCGCGACAGAAACATTCAGTACTTC CASSRDRNIQYF
TRBD1 TRBJ1-2 once TRBV19 TGTGCCAGTAGTCAGACAGGGGCTGACTACACCTTC CASSQTGADYTF
- TRBJ1-4 - TRBV5-1 TGCGCCAGCAGCTTGGGCAGAACAAATGAAAAACTGTTTTTT CASSLGRTNEKLFF
- TRBJ1-4 once TRBV2 TGTGCCAGCAGTGAGAGGGCCCGGGTACGCGAAAAACTGTTTTTT CASSERARVREKLFF
TRBD1 TRBJ1-2 - TRBV5-8 TGTGCCAGCAGCTCTCCGGGACAGGGGGCGCAAGGCTACACCTTC CASSSPGQGAQGYTF
TRBD1 TRBJ2-7 - TRBV4-1 TGCGCCAGCAGCCAAGATCGAACAGGGGGCTCCTACGAGCAGTACTTC CASSQDRTGGSYEQYF
- TRBJ2-2 once TRBV6-5 TGTGCCAGCAGTCTAGACAGTTCGAACACCGGGGAGCTGTTTTTT CASSLDSSNTGELFF
TRBD1 TRBJ1-2 few TRBV19 TGTGCCAGTAGTACCCGGACAGGGACCAATAACTATGGCTACACCTTC CASSTRTGTNNYGYTF
TRBD1 TRBJ1-6 - TRBV7-2 TGTGCCAGCAGCTGGGACAGGGGTAATTCACCCCTCCACTTT CASSWDRGNSPLHF
- TRBJ2-7 - TRBV10-3 TGTGCCATCAGTGACCAGGTCAGGCACTACGAGCAGTACTTC CAISDQVRHYEQYF
- TRBJ1-1 few TRBV19 TGTGCCAGTACTTCAAAAGGGGTGGGAAGGAACACTGAAGCTTTCTTT CASTSKGVGRNTEAFF
TRBD2 TRBJ2-2 - TRBV2 TGTGCCAGCAGTGAGACCGGACTAGCGGGCACCGGGGAGCTGTTTTTT CASSETGLAGTGELFF
- TRBJ1-5 - TRBV7-9 TGTGCCAGCAGCTTAGACCAGGTCCTGGAGCCCCAGCATTTT CASSLDQVLEPQHF
TRBD1 TRBJ1-2 - TRBV27 TGTGCCAGCAGTTTACGGGACAGGGATGGCTACACCTTC CASSLRDRDGYTF
TRBD1 TRBJ1-5 - TRBV2 TGTGCCAGCAGTGACGGCAGGGGGCAGTGGCAGCCCCAGCATTTT CASSDGRGQWQPQHF
TRBD1 TRBJ1-5 - TRBV24-1 TGTGCCACTTGGACAGGGGGGATCAATCAGCCCCAGCATTTT CATWTGGINQPQHF
TRBD1 TRBJ1-3 - TRBV3-1/TRBV3-2 TGTGCCAGCAGCCCTGACAGGGGCTCGGTTAACACCATATATTTT CASSPDRGSVNTIYF
TRBD2 TRBJ2-3 - TRBV18 TGTGCCAGCTCACCATCTCCGGGACTAGCGGGGGTACCGGGAGATACGCAGTATTTT CASSPSPGLAGVPGDTQYF
TRBD2 TRBJ2-3 - TRBV7-2 TGTGCCAGCAGCTTAGTGGCGGGGGGGCAAACAGATACGCAGTATTTT CASSLVAGGQTDTQYF
TRBD1 TRBJ2-2 few TRBV12-3/TRBV12-4 TGTGCCAACAGGGGGAGAAGCGGGGAGCTGTTTTTT CANRGRSGELFF
TRBD1 TRBJ1-1 - TRBV7-2 TGTGCCAGCAGACCTAGAGGGACAGGGACCACTGAAGCTTTCTTT CASRPRGTGTTEAFF
TRBD1 TRBJ1-2 - TRBV18 TGTGCCAGCTCACTGGGACAGTTAGATTATGGCTACACCTTC CASSLGQLDYGYTF
- TRBJ2-3 - TRBV7-9 TGTGCCAGCAGCTTAGTTACTAGAAGCACAGATACGCAGTATTTT CASSLVTRSTDTQYF
TRBD2 TRBJ2-1 - TRBV5-5 TGTGCCAGCAGCGACGGACTAGCGGGGGGCTATGAGCAGTTCTTC CASSDGLAGGYEQFF
- TRBJ1-2 - TRBV9 TGTGCCAGCAGCGCGGACACATATGGCTACACCTTC CASSADTYGYTF
- TRBJ1-6 - TRBV6-5 TGTGCCAGCAGTTACTTACAGGGAAATTCACCCCTCCACTTT CASSYLQGNSPLHF
TRBD1 TRBJ2-7 - TRBV7-8 TGTGCCAGCAGCAAGGACAGGGGGCGGGAGCAGTACTTC CASSKDRGREQYF
- TRBJ1-5 - TRBV6-1 TGTGCCAGCAGTGAAAGGGTTTCGGGCAGGGGACAGCCCCAGCATTTT CASSERVSGRGQPQHF
- TRBJ1-2 - TRBV5-4 TGTGCCAGCAGTTTAGCAGGGTTGTACTATGGCTACACCTTC CASSLAGLYYGYTF